Listed below are T cell receptor beta chains from one sample, sequenced in a study of blood T cell repertoires in COVID-19. The data were produced by immunoSEQ multiplex PCR, yet TCRdb's version contains in-frame clones alone and is incomplete. The sample holds 310,000 or so clones, 70% to 90% seen once. The sample comprised PBMCs or T cells enriched from blood (not recorded which). The receptor source for this set is a woman aged 25 to 39 who had recovered from COVID-19. CDR3s include the opening cysteine and the closing phenylalanine or tryptophan. A D gene is named only where the DNA matches it firmly. Clone size is not always given. Where it is, it says once, few, many or a class for expanded clones.

V	size	J	D	DNA	CDR3
TRBV7-9	-	TRBJ1-5	TRBD1	TGTGCCAGCAGCTACCAACCCGGGACAGGGCAGTATAGCAATCAGCCCCAGCATTTT	CASSYQPGTGQYSNQPQHF
TRBV6-6	-	TRBJ2-3	TRBD2	TGTGCCAGCAGTCGGACTAGCGGGGGGGTATTTAGCACAGATACGCAGTATTTT	CASSRTSGGVFSTDTQYF
TRBV19	few	TRBJ1-5	-	TGTGCCAGTAGTATCCCAGGCTTTAGCAATCAGCCCCAGCATTTT	CASSIPGFSNQPQHF
TRBV30	-	TRBJ2-3	TRBD2	TGTGCCTGGAGGCGGGAGGGCCTAGGGCCAGATACGCAGTATTTT	CAWRREGLGPDTQYF
TRBV19	-	TRBJ2-5	-	TGTGCCAGTAGTATTGGGGCCCGGGAGACCCAGTACTTC	CASSIGARETQYF
TRBV3-1/TRBV3-2	once	TRBJ1-5	-	TGTGCCAGCAGCCAAGATCCAGGGCTGCAGCCCCAGCATTTT	CASSQDPGLQPQHF
TRBV9	-	TRBJ2-3	TRBD2	TGTGCCAGCAGCCTCCGGGGGGGCCGAGATACGCAGTATTTT	CASSLRGGRDTQYF
TRBV18	-	TRBJ1-6	-	TGTGCCAGCTCTCCCTGGACAGATAATTCACCCCTCCACTTT	CASSPWTDNSPLHF
TRBV18	-	TRBJ2-7	TRBD1	TGTGCCAGCTCACCACTACCGGGACAGGGGCCCCGCGGGGTCGAGCAGTACTTC	CASSPLPGQGPRGVEQYF
TRBV6-5	-	TRBJ1-6	-	TGTGCCAGCAGCCGGAGGGCCGGAGGGAATTCACCCCTCCACTTT	CASSRRAGGNSPLHF
TRBV7-3	-	TRBJ1-2	-	TGTGCCAGCAGCCTCGCCGTGGGGGGAGGCTATGGCTACACCTTC	CASSLAVGGGYGYTF
TRBV3-1/TRBV3-2	-	TRBJ1-6	-	TGTGCCAGCAGACAGGGAGCCTTTTACTCACCCCTCCACTTT	CASRQGAFYSPLHF
TRBV9	-	TRBJ2-1	-	TGTGCCAGCAGCGTAGAGGGACACGCCTGGGATGAGCAGTTCTTC	CASSVEGHAWDEQFF
TRBV4-3	-	TRBJ1-4	TRBD1	TGCGCCAGCAGCCAAGGTGGGACAGCTCAGGAAAAACTGTTTTTT	CASSQGGTAQEKLFF
TRBV5-8	-	TRBJ1-1	-	TGTGCCAGCAGCTTGGTTTTATACACTGAAGCTTTCTTT	CASSLVLYTEAFF
TRBV5-1	once	TRBJ2-5	TRBD1	TGCGCCAGCAGCCCCTGGACAGGAGGGACCCAGTACTTC	CASSPWTGGTQYF
TRBV21-1	-	TRBJ1-6	-	TGTGCCAGCAGCGAGCCGGGACAGGTTAATTCACCCCTCCACTTT	CASSEPGQVNSPLHF
TRBV5-4	-	TRBJ1-5	-	TGTGCCAGCAGCCAACTACCGGGCGGGCTCCAGCATTTT	CASSQLPGGLQHF
TRBV29-1	-	TRBJ1-2	TRBD1	TGCAGCGTTGAAGATCTTTCGGGTAGGGGGCGTAACTATGGCTACACCTTC	CSVEDLSGRGRNYGYTF
TRBV5-1	-	TRBJ2-5	TRBD1	TGCGCCAGCAGCTTTGGGGACAGGGAATACGAGACCCAGTACTTC	CASSFGDREYETQYF
TRBV6-1	-	TRBJ1-2	-	TGTGCCAGCAGTGAAGGGGCACAGCTCTTTAACTATGGCTACACCTTC	CASSEGAQLFNYGYTF
TRBV4-2	-	TRBJ1-2	TRBD1	TGTGCCAGCAACTCGGACAGGGGCGTTGGCTACACCTTC	CASNSDRGVGYTF
TRBV5-1	-	TRBJ1-4	-	TGCGCCAGCAGGGGGCAGGGAACGGGTGAAAAACTGTTTTTT	CASRGQGTGEKLFF
TRBV5-1	-	TRBJ2-2	-	TGCGCCAGCAGCTTGGCCGCAGGGCGCACCGGGGAGCTGTTTTTT	CASSLAAGRTGELFF
TRBV7-8	-	TRBJ1-6	-	TGTGCCAGCAGCCACTCGGAGACTGGCTACTATAATTCACCCCTCCACTTT	CASSHSETGYYNSPLHF
TRBV14	-	TRBJ1-2	-	TGTGCCAGCAGCCCGGCGGAAACCGGTGGCTACACCTTC	CASSPAETGGYTF
TRBV5-1	-	TRBJ1-1	TRBD1	TGCGCCAGCAGCCCACGACAGGGAGTGAACACTGAAGCTTTCTTT	CASSPRQGVNTEAFF
TRBV30	-	TRBJ1-1	TRBD1	TGTGCCTGGAGTGTTCTGACCCCAGGGACAGGAGATTACACTGAAGCTTTCTTT	CAWSVLTPGTGDYTEAFF
TRBV25-1	-	TRBJ1-1	-	TGTGCCAGCAGTCCACTTCGGGGGACGGCGGATTCTGAAGCTTTCTTT	CASSPLRGTADSEAFF
TRBV21-1	once	TRBJ1-1	-	TGTGCCAGCAGCAAAGAGGTCAGGGATAGGTACACTGAAGCTTTCTTT	CASSKEVRDRYTEAFF